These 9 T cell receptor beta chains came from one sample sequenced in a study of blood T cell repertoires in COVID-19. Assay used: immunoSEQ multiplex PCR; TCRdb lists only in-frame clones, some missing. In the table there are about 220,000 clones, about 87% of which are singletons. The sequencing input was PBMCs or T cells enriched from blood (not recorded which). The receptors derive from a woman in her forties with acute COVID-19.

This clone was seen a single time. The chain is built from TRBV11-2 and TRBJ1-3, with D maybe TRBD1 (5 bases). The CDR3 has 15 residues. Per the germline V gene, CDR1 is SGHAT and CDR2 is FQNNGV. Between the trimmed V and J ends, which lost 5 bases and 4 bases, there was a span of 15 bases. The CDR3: CASSPPGRAGNTIYF. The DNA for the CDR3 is TGTGCCAGCAGCCCCCCAGGGAGGGCGGGAAACACCATATATTTT.

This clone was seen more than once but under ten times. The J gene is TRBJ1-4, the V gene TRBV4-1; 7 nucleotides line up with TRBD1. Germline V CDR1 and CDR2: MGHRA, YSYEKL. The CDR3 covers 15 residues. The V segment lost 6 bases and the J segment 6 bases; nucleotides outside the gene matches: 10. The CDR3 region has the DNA TGCGCCAGCAGACCCATCGGGACAGCCGATGAAAAACTGTTTTTT. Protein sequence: CASRPIGTADEKLFF.

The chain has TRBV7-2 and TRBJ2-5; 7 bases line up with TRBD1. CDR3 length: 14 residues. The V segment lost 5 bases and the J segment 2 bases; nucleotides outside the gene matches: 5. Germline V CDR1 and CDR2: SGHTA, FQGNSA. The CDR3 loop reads CASSHRGFQETQYF. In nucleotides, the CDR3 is TGTGCCAGCAGCCACAGGGGTTTTCAAGAGACCCAGTACTTC.

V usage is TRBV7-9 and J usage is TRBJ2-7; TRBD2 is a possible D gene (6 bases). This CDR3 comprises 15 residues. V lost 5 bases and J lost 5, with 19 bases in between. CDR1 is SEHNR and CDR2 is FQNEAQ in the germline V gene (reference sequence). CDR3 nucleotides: TGTGCCAGCAGCCCCGGGACGGGAGACATCGACGAGCAGTACTTC. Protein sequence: CASSPGTGDIDEQYF. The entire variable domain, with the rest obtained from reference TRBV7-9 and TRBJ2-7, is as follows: DTGVSQNPRHKITKRGQNVTFRCDPISEHNRLYWYRQTLGQGPEFLTYFQNEAQLEKSRLLSDRFSAERPKGSFSTLEIQRTEQGDSAMYLCASSPGTGDIDEQYFGPGTRLTVT.

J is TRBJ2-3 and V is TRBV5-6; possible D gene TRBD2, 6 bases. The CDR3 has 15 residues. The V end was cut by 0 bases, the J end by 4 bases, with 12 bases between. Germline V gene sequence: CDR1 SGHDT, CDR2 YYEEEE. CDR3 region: CASSLVPRGADTQYF. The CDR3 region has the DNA TGTGCCAGCAGCTTGGTCCCGCGCGGGGCAGATACGCAGTATTTT.

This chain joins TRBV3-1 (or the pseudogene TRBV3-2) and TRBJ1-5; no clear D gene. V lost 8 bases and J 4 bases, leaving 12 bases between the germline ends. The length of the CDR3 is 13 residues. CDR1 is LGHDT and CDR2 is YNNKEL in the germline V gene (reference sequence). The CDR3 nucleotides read TGTGCCAGCTTCGTTGAGTTAAATCAGCCCCAGCATTTT. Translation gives CASFVELNQPQHF.

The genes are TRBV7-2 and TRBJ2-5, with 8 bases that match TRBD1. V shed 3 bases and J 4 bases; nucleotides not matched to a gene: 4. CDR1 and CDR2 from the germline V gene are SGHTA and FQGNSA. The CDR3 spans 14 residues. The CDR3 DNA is TGTGCCAGCAGCTTCCCAGGGGGCCTAGAGACCCAGTACTTC. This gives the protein CASSFPGGLETQYF.

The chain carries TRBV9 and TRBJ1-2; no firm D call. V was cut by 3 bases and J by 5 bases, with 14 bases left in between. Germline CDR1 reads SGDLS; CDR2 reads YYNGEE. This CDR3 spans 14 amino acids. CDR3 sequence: CASSAFGVLYGYTF. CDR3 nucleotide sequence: TGTGCCAGCAGCGCCTTCGGAGTTCTTTATGGCTACACCTTC.

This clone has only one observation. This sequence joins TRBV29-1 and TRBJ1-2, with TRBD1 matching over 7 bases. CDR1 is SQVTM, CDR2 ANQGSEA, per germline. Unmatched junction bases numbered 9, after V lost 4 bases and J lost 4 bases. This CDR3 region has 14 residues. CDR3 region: CSVGDRVGLYGYTF. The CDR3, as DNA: TGCAGCGTTGGAGACAGGGTCGGGCTCTATGGCTACACCTTC.